The following is a T cell receptor beta chain sequence with its context. The antigen is not known. The data belong to a study of cytomegalovirus exposure and HLA in healthy donors. Germline V gene sequence: CDR1 WNHNN, CDR2 SYGVQD (reference sequence). The CDR3 loop spans 15 amino acids. V lost 5 bases and J lost 0; bases outside the gene matches: 6. The PCR made use of 60 Vbeta and 13 Jbeta primers. This table comes from immunoSEQ multiplex PCR, and its TCRdb copy is limited to in-frame clones, with some not included. The sample includes 130,000 or so clones, more than 8% seen only once; the top ten take approximately 5%. Study-level results: A list of around 150 TCR beta chains associated with cytomegalovirus was given.

What was sequenced was PBMCs. The sequence was collected from a man between 40 and 49 years old in good health and CMV-seronegative. The J gene is TRBJ1-1, the V gene TRBV10-1, with 7 bases that match TRBD1. CDR3 DNA sequence: TGCGCCAGCAGTCCCACAGGGGCGGTGAACACTGAAGCTTTCTTT. Its protein product is CASSPTGAVNTEAFF.